These 30 T cell receptor beta chains originate from one sample sequenced in a study of blood T cell repertoires in COVID-19. Measured with immunoSEQ multiplex PCR; TCRdb has only the in-frame clones, and not every one. The sample records 150,000 to 200,000 clones, 90% being singletons. The sample taken for sequencing was peripheral blood. These receptors were collected from a middle-aged man with acute or convalescent COVID-19.

The rearrangement uses TRBV4-2 and TRBJ1-3; 8 nucleotides agree with TRBD1. The V segment lost 1 base and the J segment 4 bases; nucleotides outside the gene matches: 6. In germline, CDR1 is LGHNA, CDR2 YNFKEQ. CDR3 size: 16 residues. DNA of the CDR3: TGTGCCAGCAGCCAAGGGATTGGGGACAGGGGAAACACCATATATTTT. Translating it yields CASSQGIGDRGNTIYF.

This rearrangement joins TRBV12-3 or TRBV12-4 to TRBJ2-1, with D possibly TRBD1 on 6 matching bases. With 7 bases removed from V and 9 bases from J, the gap between germline ends came to 13 bases. The CDR3 consists of 12 residues. CDR3 protein: CASTNRVTEQFF. The CDR3, as DNA: TGTGCCAGCACCAACAGGGTAACTGAGCAGTTCTTC.

CDR3 sequence (DNA): TGTGCCTGGAGTGTTGACAGTTTAAATGAGCAGTTCTTC. It codes for CAWSVDSLNEQFF. The chain is built from TRBV30 and TRBJ2-1; maybe TRBD1 (5 bases). V shed 0 bases and J shed 7 bases, with 10 bases lying between them. Germline V gene lookup returns CDR1 GTSNPN and CDR2 SVGIG (reference sequence). CDR3 length equals 13 residues.

This chain links TRBV19 with TRBJ1-1; possible D gene TRBD1, 5 bases. Germline loops: CDR1 LNHDA, CDR2 SQIVND (reference sequence). The CDR3 totals 13 residues. V shed 7 bases and J shed 6 bases, with 15 bases lying between them. In DNA, the CDR3 is TGTGCCAGTAAGATAGGGGTTCACGCTGAAGCTTTCTTT. Translated, it gives CASKIGVHAEAFF.

The rearrangement uses TRBV2 and TRBJ2-3; D may be TRBD2 (5 bases). Germline CDR1 and CDR2: SNHLY and FYNNEI. Trimming shortened V by 4 bases and J by 2 bases, and 13 bases separated the two germline ends. The CDR3 sequence is 15 residues long. In DNA, the CDR3 is TGTGCCAGCAGTGCCGCCGCGGGTTACACAGATACGCAGTATTTT. This codes for CASSAAAGYTDTQYF.

This chain joins TRBV6-6 and TRBJ2-7; D may be TRBD1 (6 bases). V was trimmed by 6 bases and J by 5 bases, leaving 11 bases between them. Germline-derived CDR1 and CDR2 are MNHNY and SVGAGI (reference sequence). This CDR3 is built from 12 residues. The CDR3 protein is CASRNRDHEQYF. Here the CDR3 DNA reads TGTGCCAGCAGAAACAGGGACCACGAGCAGTACTTC.

This clone has more than one count but fewer than ten. CDR3 nucleotides: TGTGCCAGTAGTACCGGGACTAGCGGAGTGAAGTTCTTC. Translation: CASSTGTSGVKFF. The chain has TRBV19 and TRBJ2-1; 11 bases fit TRBD2. V lost 4 bases and J lost 14; bases outside the gene matches: 7. Germline values: CDR1 LNHDA, CDR2 SQIVND (reference sequence). The CDR3 consists of 13 residues.

The rearrangement links TRBV7-8 to TRBJ1-1; D possibly corresponds to TRBD1 (6 bases). Trimming took off 10 bases at V and 0 bases at J, with 12 bases between the two ends. There are 13 residues in the CDR3. The germline V gene has CDR1 SGHVS and CDR2 FQNEAQ. The CDR3 loop is CATTRGMNTEAFF. In nucleotides, the CDR3 is TGTGCCACCACCAGGGGAATGAACACTGAAGCTTTCTTT.

CDR3 nucleotide sequence: TGTGCCACCAGTGACCCCCACGCGGGGGGAGAGACCCAGTACTTC. It yields the protein CATSDPHAGGETQYF. The chain is built from TRBV24-1 and TRBJ2-5; TRBD2 matches 8 bases. Trimming took 4 bases from V and 4 from J; bases not matched to a gene: 7. Germline V CDR1 and CDR2: KGHDR, SFDVKD. The length of the CDR3 is 15 residues.

This clone has only a few counts. This chain connects TRBV5-4 to TRBJ2-1, with D unclear. CDR3 size: 13 residues. Germline-derived CDR1 and CDR2 are SGHNT and YYREEE (reference sequence). Deletions cut 0 bases from V and 9 bases from J, with 10 bases between. CDR3 loop: CASSLGSYGEQFF. Written as DNA, the CDR3 is TGTGCCAGCAGCTTGGGGTCCTATGGTGAGCAGTTCTTC.

The chain uses TRBV2 and TRBJ1-1; 8 bases agree with TRBD1. The germline V gene encodes CDR1 SNHLY and CDR2 FYNNEI. The J segment lost 3 bases and the V segment lost 2 bases, leaving 11 bases of the junction unmatched. The CDR3 runs to 17 residues. CDR3 in amino acids: CASSEFSWTGYDTEAFF. In DNA, the CDR3 is TGTGCCAGCAGTGAATTCTCGTGGACAGGGTACGACACTGAAGCTTTCTTT.

In DNA form, the CDR3 reads TGTGCCAGACCTTACAGGGAAGTAGTCCCATCACCCCTCCACTTT. It yields the protein CARPYREVVPSPLHF. The rearrangement uses TRBV6-5 and TRBJ1-6; possible D gene TRBD1, 6 bases. V lost 9 bases, J lost 10 bases, and 22 bases lay in between. The CDR3 runs to 15 residues. CDR1 and CDR2 (germline): MNHEY, SVGAGI.

The V call is TRBV5-1, the J call TRBJ1-2; the match to TRBD1 covers 9 bases. Germline-derived CDR1 and CDR2 are SGHRS and YFSETQ. With V trimmed by 4 bases and J by 7 bases, 5 bases remained unmatched. CDR3 length equals 13 residues. The CDR3 DNA reads TGCGCCAGCAGCCAGGGACAGGGCTCTGGCTACACCTTC. As protein: CASSQGQGSGYTF.

V usage is TRBV19 and J usage is TRBJ2-2; 8 bases agree with TRBD2. CDR3 length: 15 residues. CDR1 is LNHDA, CDR2 SQIVND, per germline (reference sequence). J gave up 6 bases and V 5 bases, and 8 bases lay outside the gene matches. The CDR3 spells CASSREGLGAGELFF. CDR3 DNA: TGTGCCAGTAGTCGGGAGGGGCTGGGTGCCGGGGAGCTGTTTTTT.

The V and J genes are TRBV6-5 and TRBJ1-5; the D gene is possibly TRBD1 (5 bases). The germline V gene encodes CDR1 MNHEY and CDR2 SVGAGI. Trimming removed 0 bases from V and 7 bases from J, with 10 bases in between. The CDR3 consists of 14 residues. CDR3 region: CASSYSQGVQPQHF. The CDR3 nucleotides read TGTGCCAGCAGTTACTCCCAGGGTGTGCAGCCCCAGCATTTT.

The V and J genes are TRBV28 and TRBJ1-2; D unresolved. The germline V and J ends were trimmed by 6 bases and 6 bases, with 11 bases remaining between them. The germline V gene has CDR1 MDHEN and CDR2 SYDVKM. The CDR3 is 12 residues long. CDR3 sequence: CASRQNFNGYTF. The CDR3 DNA follows: TGTGCCAGCAGGCAGAATTTCAATGGCTACACCTTC.

The chain employs TRBV5-6 and TRBJ2-3; a weak D match, TRBD2 (6 bases). Germline V gene data show CDR1 as SGHDT and CDR2 as YYEEEE. The CDR3 extends over 15 amino acids. V lost 2 bases to trimming and J lost 2 bases, with 12 bases between them. This chain's CDR3 is CASSFLLRDTDTQYF. Here the CDR3 DNA reads TGTGCCAGCAGCTTTTTACTGCGGGACACAGATACGCAGTATTTT.

This chain uses TRBV10-3 with TRBJ2-3; 9 nucleotides line up with TRBD2. There are 14 residues in the CDR3. The germline gives CDR1 ENHRY, CDR2 SYGVKD. V lost 4 bases to trimming and J lost 2 bases; unmatched junction nucleotides: 1. CDR3 amino acids: CAISVAGDTDTQYF. The CDR3 DNA reads as TGTGCCATCAGTGTAGCGGGGGACACAGATACGCAGTATTTT.

This clone has a single count. V is TRBV6-5 and J is TRBJ2-2; D is unresolved. CDR1 and CDR2 from the germline V gene are MNHEY and SVGAGI. The CDR3 length is 16 residues. Trimming removed 2 bases from V and 2 bases from J, with 12 bases in between. The CDR3 DNA sequence: TGTGCCAGCAGTTACAGGCCCTGGAGTAACACCGGGGAGCTGTTTTTT. Its translation is CASSYRPWSNTGELFF.

The gene calls are TRBV5-1 and TRBJ2-1; 7 bases match TRBD2. Trimming cost V 4 bases and J 7 bases; bases outside gene matches: 14. CDR1 is SGHRS and CDR2 is YFSETQ in the germline V gene. The length of the CDR3 is 16 residues. The CDR3 nucleotides are TGCGCCAGCAGCCTCCGGGGAAGCGGGAAGGTGAATGAGCAGTTCTTC. Encoded protein: CASSLRGSGKVNEQFF.

This clone was recorded only once. V is TRBV28 and J is TRBJ1-5; possible D gene TRBD1, 6 bases. This CDR3 spans 16 amino acids. The germline V gene has CDR1 MDHEN and CDR2 SYDVKM. Trimming stripped 7 bases from V and 0 bases from J, with 16 bases between. The DNA for the CDR3 is TGTGCCAGCATTAACCCCGGACAGCATAGCAATCAGCCCCAGCATTTT. Translating gives CASINPGQHSNQPQHF.

The chain recombines TRBV7-2 with TRBJ2-3, with D possibly TRBD2 on 6 matching bases. The V gene's germline CDR1 is SGHTA and CDR2 FQGNSA. The CDR3 is 15 residues long. V was cut by 2 bases and J by 3 bases, with 12 bases left in between. The CDR3 coding sequence is TGTGCCAGCAGCTTAACGCTAGCGAAGACAGATACGCAGTATTTT. It yields the protein CASSLTLAKTDTQYF.

The V and J genes are TRBV28 and TRBJ2-1; D is unresolved. This CDR3 is built from 15 residues. The V and J ends lost 7 bases and 0 bases respectively, with 13 bases between them. Germline CDR1 is MDHEN and CDR2 is SYDVKM. The CDR3 DNA follows: TGTGCCAGCACCGCAGTGTGGAGCTCCTACAATGAGCAGTTCTTC. As protein: CASTAVWSSYNEQFF.

This chain joins TRBV7-7 and TRBJ2-5, with D perhaps TRBD2 (6 bases). Germline V gene data show CDR1 as SSHAT and CDR2 as FNYEAQ (reference sequence). Trimming cost V 5 bases and J 2 bases, with 9 bases left between them. This CDR3 has 13 residues. The CDR3 DNA follows: TGTGCCAGCAGCCCGACTAGTCAAGAGACCCAGTACTTC. Encoded protein: CASSPTSQETQYF.

V and J are TRBV7-2 and TRBJ2-1, with 16 positions matching TRBD2. Per the germline V gene, CDR1 is SGHTA and CDR2 is FQGNSA. CDR3 size: 17 residues. V lost 5 bases, J lost 9 bases, and 10 bases stayed unmatched. The CDR3 coding sequence is TGTGCCAGCAGCCCCCAGGGACTAGCGGGGGGGCGGGTTGAGCAGTTCTTC. Its translation is CASSPQGLAGGRVEQFF.

A note on this clone: The junction shows a germline mismatch at one end, possibly a read error. DNA for the CDR3: TGCAGTGTTGGGTACAGGGATGGTCAGCCCCAGCATTTT. This codes for CSVGYRDGQPQHF. The chain recombines TRBV29-1 with TRBJ1-5, with D possibly being TRBD1 (6 bases). Germline V gene data show CDR1 as SQVTM and CDR2 as ANQGSEA. The CDR3 loop spans 13 amino acids.

The chain joins TRBV28 to TRBJ2-7; 10 nucleotides line up with TRBD2. CDR1 MDHEN and CDR2 SYDVKM come from the germline V gene. This CDR3 comprises 15 residues. V lost 4 bases, J lost 4 bases, and 7 bases stayed unmatched. For the CDR3, the DNA is TGTGCCAGCAGTTACCCGGGTAGCGGGGGGTACGAGCAGTACTTC. As protein: CASSYPGSGGYEQYF.

The CDR3 nucleotides read TGTGCCAGCAGAGACTCAGCGGGGTACGCAGATACGCAGTATTTT. It is translated as CASRDSAGYADTQYF. The gene calls are TRBV6-5 and TRBJ2-3; TRBD2 agrees at 7 bases. The V gene's germline CDR1 is MNHEY and CDR2 SVGAGI. The CDR3 runs 15 residues. The V and J ends lost 6 bases and 4 bases, in that order; junction bases with no gene match: 10.

V is TRBV5-1 and J is TRBJ1-1; D may be TRBD1 (5 bases). Trimming stripped 6 bases from V and 1 base from J, with 13 bases between. This CDR3 spans 14 amino acids. Germline CDR1 SGHRS, CDR2 YFSETQ. The CDR3 spells CASTLGTANTEAFF. The CDR3 DNA reads TGCGCCAGCACCCTAGGGACTGCGAACACTGAAGCTTTCTTT. The whole variable domain, remainder taken from reference TRBV5-1 and TRBJ1-1, is KAGVTQTPRYLIKTRGQQVTLSCSPISGHRSVSWYQQTPGQGLQFLFEYFSETQRNKGNFPGRFSGRQFSNSRSEMNVSTLELGDSALYLCASTLGTANTEAFFGQGTRLTVV.

This clone showed up just a few times. This sequence joins TRBV3-1 (or the pseudogene TRBV3-2) and TRBJ2-1, with D perhaps TRBD2 (6 bases). The germline V gene encodes CDR1 LGHDT and CDR2 YNNKEL (reference sequence). The CDR3 is 15 amino acids. Deletions cut 1 base from V and 8 bases from J, with 15 bases between. CDR3 sequence: CASSQVMGGRYEQFF. The CDR3 nucleotides are TGTGCCAGCAGCCAAGTTATGGGAGGTAGGTATGAGCAGTTCTTC.